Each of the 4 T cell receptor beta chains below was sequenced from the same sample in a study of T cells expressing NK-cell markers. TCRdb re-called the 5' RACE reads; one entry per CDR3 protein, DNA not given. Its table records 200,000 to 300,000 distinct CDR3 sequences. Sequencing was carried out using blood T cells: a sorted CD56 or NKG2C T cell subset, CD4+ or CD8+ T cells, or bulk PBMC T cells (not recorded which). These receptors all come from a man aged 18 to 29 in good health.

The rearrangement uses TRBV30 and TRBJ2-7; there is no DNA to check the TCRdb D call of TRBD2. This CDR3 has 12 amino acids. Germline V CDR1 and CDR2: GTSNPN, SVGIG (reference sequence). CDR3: CACSGRGYEQYF.

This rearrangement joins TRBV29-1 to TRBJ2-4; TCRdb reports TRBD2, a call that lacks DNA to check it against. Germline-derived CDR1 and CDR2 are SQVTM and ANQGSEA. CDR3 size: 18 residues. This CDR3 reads CSVYGVSGGDGAKNIQYF.

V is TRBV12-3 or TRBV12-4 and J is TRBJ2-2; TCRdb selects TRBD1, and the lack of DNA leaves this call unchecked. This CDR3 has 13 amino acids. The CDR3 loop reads CASSPTGAGELFF.

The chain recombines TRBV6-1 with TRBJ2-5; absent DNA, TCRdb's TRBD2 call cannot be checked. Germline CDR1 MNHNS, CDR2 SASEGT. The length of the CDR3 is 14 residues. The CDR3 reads CASRPSTRRETQYF.